These 28 T cell receptor beta chains share one sample of origin, sequenced in a study of CD8 T cells in Susac syndrome. The RNA input was roughly 0.45 to 1 ug, and it was reverse transcribed with random hexamers. Each CDR3 protein gets one entry after TCRdb re-called the immunoSEQ multiplex PCR reads with MiXCR. The profile shows approximately 300,000 distinct CDR3 sequences, roughly 85% of them singletons. The specimen was CD8+ T cells from PBMCs. These receptors all stem from a human donor with multiple sclerosis.

This clonotype was observed a single time. The CDR3 here is CATARNEQFF. The CDR3 coding sequence is TGTGCCACCGCGAGGAATGAGCAGTTCTTC. The chain is built from TRBV24-1 and TRBJ2-1; D not resolved. Germline V gene sequence: CDR1 KGHDR, CDR2 SFDVKD. V was cut by 9 bases and J by 7 bases, with 6 bases left in between. The CDR3 is made up of 10 amino acids.

The chain couples TRBV19 to TRBJ2-7; maybe TRBD2 (5 bases). CDR3 size: 14 residues. Germline V gives CDR1 LNHDA, CDR2 SQIVND (reference sequence). The V end lost 3 bases, the J end lost 1 base, and 10 bases lay between the germline ends. CDR3 in amino acids: CASSIRGMSYEQYF. In nucleotides, the CDR3 is TGTGCCAGTAGTATTAGAGGGATGTCCTACGAGCAGTACTTC.

This clonotype was found a few times. The chain employs TRBV12-3 or TRBV12-4 and TRBJ2-7; D remains ambiguous. The CDR3 loop spans 12 amino acids. V dropped 6 bases and J dropped 6 bases, with 12 bases sitting between them. CDR3 in DNA: TGTGCCAGCAGCCCGGGTCTTCGCGAGCAGTACTTC. It specifies CASSPGLREQYF.

V gene TRBV30 combines with J gene TRBJ1-1; D possibly corresponds to TRBD1 (5 bases). The CDR3 is 11 amino acids. Per the germline V gene, CDR1 is GTSNPN and CDR2 is SVGIG (reference sequence). Here the CDR3 reads CATGRGTEAFF. CDR3 coding DNA: TGTGCGACGGGGCGGGGGACTGAAGCTTTCTTT.

This chain connects TRBV20-1 to TRBJ2-3, with 8 nucleotides matching TRBD2. CDR3 length: 15 residues. After removal of 5 bases from V and 3 bases from J, the junction contained 10 bases not matched to a gene. The germline CDR1 and CDR2 sequences are DFQATT and SNEGSKA (reference sequence). The CDR3 DNA follows: TGCAGTGCTTGGATACAAGCGGGAGTAACAGATACGCAGTATTTT. Residues: CSAWIQAGVTDTQYF.

The chain joins TRBV7-9 to TRBJ2-3; D may be TRBD1 (6 bases). The V gene lost 5 bases and the J gene lost 2 bases, with 8 bases spanning the gap. Germline loops: CDR1 SEHNR, CDR2 FQNEAQ (reference sequence). This CDR3 is 13 amino acids long. This CDR3 is CASSTGLTDTQYF. DNA for the CDR3: TGTGCCAGCAGCACAGGGCTCACAGATACGCAGTATTTT.

V gene TRBV28 combines with J gene TRBJ2-7; D perhaps matches TRBD2 (6 bases). Looked up from germline, CDR1 is MDHEN and CDR2 is SYDVKM. The ends were cut back, 4 bases at V and 2 bases at J, with 15 bases in the middle. The CDR3 is 15 amino acids. The DNA of the CDR3 is TGTGCCAGCAGTTCCTCCCGGGGCGGGACCTACGAGCAGTACTTC. Translation gives CASSSSRGGTYEQYF.

This chain joins TRBV4-3 and TRBJ1-5, with D possibly being TRBD1 (6 bases). CDR3 size: 21 residues. Germline V CDR1 and CDR2: LGHNA, YSLEER. V was clipped by 4 bases and J by 0 bases, with 28 bases between them. CDR3 protein: CASSPLLIRVRGVFSNQPQHF. For the CDR3, the DNA is TGCGCCAGCAGCCCATTACTTATAAGGGTCAGGGGAGTGTTTAGCAATCAGCCCCAGCATTTT.

The chain has TRBV4-3 and TRBJ1-5; 10 bases agree with TRBD1. Germline V gene data show CDR1 as LGHNA and CDR2 as YSLEER. Trimming took 1 base from V and 0 from J; bases not matched to a gene: 9. The CDR3 runs to 19 residues. The CDR3 DNA reads as TGCGCCAGCAGCCAAGGGACAGGGGGTTTGGGGTCTAGCAATCAGCCCCAGCATTTT. Its protein is CASSQGTGGLGSSNQPQHF.

The genes are TRBV7-8 and TRBJ1-2; a weak D match, TRBD1 (5 bases). Trimming left V 1 base short and J 5 bases short, with 11 bases between. This CDR3 comprises 14 residues. Per the germline V gene, CDR1 is SGHVS and CDR2 is FQNEAQ. Written as DNA, the CDR3 is TGTGCCAGCAGCTTAGAGGGGATGTGGTATGGCTACACCTTC. Its translation: CASSLEGMWYGYTF.

J is TRBJ1-1 and V is TRBV14; D call uncertain. The CDR3 is made up of 13 amino acids. CDR1 is SGHDN and CDR2 is FVKESK in the germline V gene. V was shortened by 3 bases and J by 6 bases, with 11 bases between the two germline ends. The CDR3 is CASSQVAHAEAFF. The CDR3 nucleotides are TGTGCCAGCAGCCAGGTGGCTCACGCTGAAGCTTTCTTT.

The chain employs TRBV7-2 and TRBJ2-7; D is ambiguous. V gave up 5 bases and J gave up 3 bases, with 5 bases separating them. Germline V gene lookup returns CDR1 SGHTA and CDR2 FQGNSA. The CDR3 is 11 amino acids. Here the CDR3 reads CASSHDYEQYF. In nucleotides, the CDR3 is TGTGCCAGCAGCCACGACTACGAGCAGTACTTC.

The rearrangement joins TRBV7-2 to TRBJ2-7; D is unresolved. CDR3 size: 15 residues. Germline values: CDR1 SGHTA, CDR2 FQGNSA. The V end lost 2 bases, the J end lost 5 bases, and 16 bases lay between the germline ends. The CDR3 region has the DNA TGTGCCAGCAGCTTATGGGCCTGGGCGACCCACGAGCAGTACTTC. This codes for CASSLWAWATHEQYF.

The rearrangement uses TRBV12-3 or TRBV12-4 and TRBJ1-5; D is ambiguous. Trimming removed 6 bases at V and 0 bases at J, with 9 bases between. CDR3 length: 14 amino acids. The DNA for the CDR3 is TGTGCCAGCAGAGGTGTTTATAGCAATCAGCCCCAGCATTTT. Amino acids: CASRGVYSNQPQHF.

The chain uses TRBV4-3 and TRBJ2-2, with TRBD2 matching 11 bases. The length of the CDR3 is 17 residues. V lost 0 bases to trimming and J lost 8 bases; unmatched junction nucleotides: 8. Germline CDR1 LGHNA, CDR2 YSLEER. CDR3 sequence reads: CASSQDPLAGAGGELFF. The DNA of the CDR3 is TGCGCCAGCAGCCAAGACCCACTAGCGGGAGCGGGGGGGGAGCTGTTTTTT.

The chain recombines TRBV27 with TRBJ2-7; tentatively, D is TRBD2 (5 bases). V was shortened by 2 bases and J by 3 bases, with 8 bases between the two germline ends. In germline, CDR1 is MNHEY, CDR2 SMNVEV (reference sequence). This CDR3 has 13 residues. The CDR3 loop is CASSLAGYYEQYF. The CDR3 nucleotides are TGTGCCAGCAGTTTAGCGGGTTACTACGAGCAGTACTTC.

The rearrangement joins TRBV9 to TRBJ2-7; 7 positions agree with TRBD2. The germline CDR1 and CDR2 sequences are SGDLS and YYNGEE. V lost 4 bases, J lost 5 bases, and 15 bases stayed unmatched. CDR3 size: 16 residues. The CDR3 sequence is CASSLFVSGGPNEQYF. The CDR3 bases are TGTGCCAGCAGCCTATTTGTTTCGGGAGGACCCAACGAGCAGTACTTC.

This clonotype was seen more than once but under ten times. The gene calls are TRBV12-3 or TRBV12-4 and TRBJ2-7; TRBD1 might be the D (5 bases). There are 14 residues in the CDR3. V was clipped by 3 bases and J by 3 bases, with 12 bases between them. CDR3 amino acids: CASSFETALYEQYF. CDR3 in DNA: TGTGCCAGCAGTTTTGAGACAGCACTCTACGAGCAGTACTTC.

V usage is TRBV13 and J usage is TRBJ1-3, with D possibly being TRBD1 (5 bases). Germline V gives CDR1 PRHDT, CDR2 FYEKMQ (reference sequence). The V end was cut by 1 base, the J end by 3 bases, with 13 bases between. The CDR3 length is 16 residues. CDR3: CASSLVFRGDGNTIYF. The CDR3 nucleotides are TGTGCCAGCAGCTTAGTATTTCGAGGGGATGGAAACACCATATATTTT.

The rearrangement joins TRBV27 to TRBJ1-2; D gene ambiguous. The V gene lost 6 bases and the J gene lost 6 bases, with 14 bases spanning the gap. Germline CDR1 MNHEY, CDR2 SMNVEV (reference sequence). CDR3 length: 13 amino acids. CDR3 amino acids: CASRSSTVHGYTF. DNA for the CDR3: TGTGCCAGCAGATCTTCAACGGTCCATGGCTACACCTTC.

The rearrangement uses TRBV2 and TRBJ2-2; no clear D. CDR3 length equals 13 residues. The V gene's germline CDR1 is SNHLY and CDR2 FYNNEI. Trimming pared 8 bases from V and 4 bases from J, leaving 11 bases between. CDR3 DNA sequence: TGTGCCAGCCTTGACGGGCCCACCGGGGAGCTGTTTTTT. This encodes CASLDGPTGELFF.

J is TRBJ2-7 and V is TRBV4-2; D tentatively fits TRBD1 or TRBD2 (5 bases each). Germline CDR1 is LGHNA and CDR2 is YNFKEQ. This CDR3 spans 15 amino acids. The V end lost 3 bases, the J end lost 2 bases, and 14 bases lay between the germline ends. CDR3 in DNA: TGTGCCAGCAGCCAGGGCCGGGACGGAGCCTACGAGCAGTACTTC. Translated: CASSQGRDGAYEQYF.

The gene calls are TRBV2 and TRBJ1-5; D call uncertain. V was clipped by 8 bases and J by 3 bases, with 11 bases between them. The CDR3 contains 13 residues. Germline assignment: CDR1 SNHLY and CDR2 FYNNEI. The CDR3 DNA reads as TGTGCCAGCTTGGGAAGCCACAATCAGCCCCAGCATTTT. Its translation is CASLGSHNQPQHF. Looking up the rest from reference TRBV2 and TRBJ1-5 gives the full variable domain: EPEVTQTPSHQVTQMGQEVILRCVPISNHLYFYWYRQILGQKVEFLVSFYNNEISEKSEIFDDQFSVERPDGSNFTLKIRSTKLEDSAMYFCASLGSHNQPQHFGDGTRLSIL.

The chain carries TRBV6-5 and TRBJ2-2; perhaps TRBD1 as D (5 bases). This CDR3 spans 14 amino acids. Trimming pared 4 bases from V and 3 bases from J, leaving 9 bases between. Germline V gene lookup returns CDR1 MNHEY and CDR2 SVGAGI. DNA of the CDR3: TGTGCCAGCAGTTCGATAGGGGACACCGGGGAGCTGTTTTTT. It is translated as CASSSIGDTGELFF.

The chain combines TRBV2 with TRBJ2-2, with 12 bases fitting TRBD2. The CDR3 extends over 19 amino acids. CDR1 SNHLY and CDR2 FYNNEI come from the germline V gene. With 3 bases clipped from V and 4 bases from J, the junction kept 12 bases outside the gene matches. The CDR3 loop reads CASSDQSSGRASVTGELFF. The DNA of the CDR3 is TGTGCCAGCAGTGACCAATCTAGCGGGAGGGCCTCGGTCACCGGGGAGCTGTTTTTT.

This sequence joins TRBV28 and TRBJ2-1; D remains unclear. Germline CDR1 is MDHEN and CDR2 is SYDVKM. The CDR3 totals 11 residues. V was shortened by 3 bases and J by 8 bases, with 5 bases between the two germline ends. This CDR3 reads CASSFTHEQFF. The DNA of the CDR3 is TGTGCCAGCAGTTTCACCCATGAGCAGTTCTTC.

The genes are TRBV29-1 and TRBJ1-1; D perhaps matches TRBD1 (5 bases). From germline, CDR1 is SQVTM and CDR2 ANQGSEA. The CDR3 is 12 amino acids. Trimming removed 2 bases from V and 5 bases from J, with 9 bases in between. The CDR3 sequence is CSVETGGTEAFF. CDR3 in DNA: TGCAGCGTTGAAACAGGTGGGACTGAAGCTTTCTTT.

In DNA form, the CDR3 reads TGCGCCAGCAGCCAAGATATTGCTAGCGGGAGCCTAGGTTGGGGGCAGTTCTTC. Its translation: CASSQDIASGSLGWGQFF. The chain employs TRBV4-3 and TRBJ2-1; TRBD2 aligns across 10 bases. Germline V gives CDR1 LGHNA, CDR2 YSLEER. CDR3 size: 18 residues. The J segment lost 12 bases and the V segment lost 0 bases, leaving 17 bases of the junction unmatched.